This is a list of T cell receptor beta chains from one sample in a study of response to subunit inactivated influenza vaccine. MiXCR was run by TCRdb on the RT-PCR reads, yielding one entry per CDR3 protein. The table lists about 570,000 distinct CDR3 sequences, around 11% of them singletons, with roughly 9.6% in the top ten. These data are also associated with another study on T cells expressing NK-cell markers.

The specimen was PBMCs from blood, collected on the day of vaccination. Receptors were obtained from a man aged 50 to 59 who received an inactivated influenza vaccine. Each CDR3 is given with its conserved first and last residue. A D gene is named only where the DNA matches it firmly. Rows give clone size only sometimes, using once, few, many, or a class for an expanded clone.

TGTGCCACCACCTGGGGGCGGGAGGTCGTCTACAATGAGCAGTTCTTC | CATTWGREVVYNEQFF | . | TRBJ2-1 | TRBV15 | TRBD2
TGTGCCAGCAGCTTTATGGTAGCGGTAGAAGGTGAGCAGTTCTTC | CASSFMVAVEGEQFF | . | TRBJ2-1 | TRBV7-2 | .
TGTGCCAGCAGCACCGATTATTCACCCCTCCACTTT | CASSTDYSPLHF | . | TRBJ1-6 | TRBV12-3/TRBV12-4 | .
TGTGCCAGCAGCCCCCGCGTCGGCACTGAAGCTTTCTTT | CASSPRVGTEAFF | few | TRBJ1-1 | TRBV28 | .
TGTGCCAGCAGCTGGCAGGGGGCAGCTGGAAACACCATATATTTT | CASSWQGAAGNTIYF | . | TRBJ1-3 | TRBV7-2 | TRBD1
TGTGCCAGCAGCTGGGGACTAGCGGGCAATGAGCAGTTCTTC | CASSWGLAGNEQFF | few | TRBJ2-1 | TRBV27 | TRBD2
TGCAGCGCAGGGGATTCTGGGGCCAACGTCCTGACTTTC | CSAGDSGANVLTF | few | TRBJ2-6 | TRBV29-1 | .
TGTGCCAGCAGCTCCGGACCTGTCCAGTTCTTC | CASSSGPVQFF | . | TRBJ2-1 | TRBV13 | .
TGTGCCAGCAGCTTGACAGGGCTGTTAGAGACCCAGTACTTC | CASSLTGLLETQYF | once | TRBJ2-5 | TRBV11-2 | TRBD1
TGTGCCAGCAGCTTACAGGGGGCGGCAACCTACGAGCAGTACTTC | CASSLQGAATYEQYF | few | TRBJ2-7 | TRBV7-2 | TRBD1
TGTGCCAGCAGCCAAGTGGGGGACATCGATGGCTACACCTTC | CASSQVGDIDGYTF | many | TRBJ1-2 | TRBV3-1 | .
TGTGCCAGCAGTTTATGGGACAACAACTATGGCTACACCTTC | CASSLWDNNYGYTF | few | TRBJ1-2 | TRBV28 | .
TGTGCCATCAACGACAGGGCCGGGGAGCTGTTTTTT | CAINDRAGELFF | few | TRBJ2-2 | TRBV12-3/TRBV12-4 | TRBD1
TGTGCCAGCAGCGTAGATATGACTAGCGGGAGCCGCACAGATACGCAGTATTTT | CASSVDMTSGSRTDTQYF | . | TRBJ2-3 | TRBV9 | TRBD2
TGTGCCAGCAGCCAAGACCTGCGTGCAGAGCAGTTCTTC | CASSQDLRAEQFF | few | TRBJ2-1 | TRBV16 | .
TGTGCCAGCAGATTCGGACCGATTAACACCGGGGAGCTGTTTTTT | CASRFGPINTGELFF | . | TRBJ2-2 | TRBV12-3/TRBV12-4 | .
TGCAGCGGAACCGGGACAGTAGATACGCAGTATTTT | CSGTGTVDTQYF | many | TRBJ2-3 | TRBV29-1 | TRBD1